This T cell receptor (beta chain) is from a study of chemoradiotherapy in HPV16-positive cancers. Using immunoSEQ multiplex PCR, the repertoire was profiled, and TCRdb retains in-frame clones only, with some absent. The sample has 20,000 to 25,000 clones, roughly 94% seen once; the top ten hold roughly 3%. This receptor was obtained from a human donor with HPV-associated anogenital cancer. This material was collected from a patient who underwent chemoradiotherapy.

CDR3 in amino acids: CASSRDSNQPQHF. The CDR3 bases are TGTGCCAGCAGTCGAGATAGCAATCAGCCCCAGCATTTT. The chain joins TRBV28 to TRBJ1-5; unclear D gene. In germline, CDR1 is MDHEN, CDR2 SYDVKM. The CDR3 is 13 residues long. V was cut by 5 bases and J by 0 bases, with 5 bases left in between.